The 10 T cell receptor beta chains listed next were all sequenced from one sample in a study of beta chain features in type 1 diabetes. Reverse transcription of all isolated RNA meant that expressed TCRB transcripts were sequenced. Sequencing used immunoSEQ multiplex PCR; TCRdb keeps in-frame clones, though not all of them. Among hundreds of thousands of clones, roughly an eighth were seen once, and the ten largest hold less than 0.025%. Their target antigens are unknown. Study-level findings and limits: When Type 1 diabetes patients were examined, their TCRB CDR3s proved moderately but significantly shorter in all four CD4+ subsets.

Sequencing was carried out using naive CD4+ T cells from blood. These TCRs come from a man aged 18 to 30 with type 1 diabetes.

The chain carries TRBV27 and TRBJ2-5, with D possibly TRBD1 on 6 matching bases. Germline loops: CDR1 MNHEY, CDR2 SMNVEV (reference sequence). The CDR3 runs 15 residues. V shed 3 bases and J shed 0 bases, with 11 bases lying between them. The CDR3 region has the DNA TGTGCCAGCAGTTTGCTAGGACAGAACCAAGAGACCCAGTACTTC. Protein product: CASSLLGQNQETQYF.

The CDR3 is CASSIQPGSREKLFF. CDR3 bases: TGTGCCAGCAGCATCCAGCCGGGGAGTAGGGAAAAACTGTTTTTT. V usage is TRBV7-8 and J usage is TRBJ1-4; no firm D call. This CDR3 contains 15 residues. The ends were cut back, 5 bases at V and 8 bases at J, with 18 bases in the middle. Germline lookup yields CDR1 SGHVS and CDR2 FQNEAQ.

The V call is TRBV30, the J call TRBJ2-6; possibly TRBD2 for D (6 bases). The CDR3 is made up of 16 amino acids. Germline V CDR1 and CDR2: GTSNPN, SVGIG (reference sequence). Trimming left V 5 bases short and J 0 bases short, with 14 bases between. CDR3 loop: CAWLRDWSSGANVLTF. For the CDR3, the DNA is TGTGCCTGGCTTCGGGACTGGAGCTCTGGGGCCAACGTCCTGACTTTC.

This clone was counted between two and nine times. No DNA is shown, since the ends of the CDR3 on it are uncertain; the CDR3 is the one TCRdb lists. This chain uses TRBV29-1 with TRBJ2-7. Germline V gives CDR1 SQVTM, CDR2 ANQGSEA. The CDR3 is 18 residues long, ends included. CDR3 amino acids: CSCSVEGPSGTHSYEQYF.

This clone was counted a few times. This sample also contains other DNA sequences that code for the same CDR3. The chain employs TRBV10-3 and TRBJ2-7, with no clear D. There are 12 residues in the CDR3. Germline V gene lookup returns CDR1 ENHRY and CDR2 SYGVKD. The V gene lost 4 bases and the J gene lost 0 bases, with 4 bases spanning the gap. The CDR3 DNA reads as TGTGCCATCAGTGGCAGCTCCTACGAGCAGTACTTC. Translated: CAISGSSYEQYF.

The genes are TRBV6-1 and TRBJ2-7; TRBD2 agrees at 12 bases. Trimming at V came to 6 bases and at J to 3 bases, leaving 6 bases not matched to a gene. There are 15 residues in the CDR3. Germline CDR1 is MNHNS and CDR2 is SASEGT. The CDR3 here is CASSRQTSGGYEQYF. The DNA for the CDR3 is TGTGCCAGCAGCCGCCAGACTAGCGGGGGCTACGAGCAGTACTTC.

As to this clone: Additional DNA sequences in this sample encode the identical CDR3. The chain carries TRBV5-4 and TRBJ2-1, with 9 bases fitting TRBD2. The CDR3 spans 15 residues. Per germline, CDR1 SGHNT and CDR2 YYREEE (reference sequence). V gave up 0 bases and J gave up 3 bases; unmatched junction bases: 1. DNA for the CDR3: TGTGCCAGCAGCTTGGGACTAGCGGACTACAATGAGCAGTTCTTC. This sequence encodes CASSLGLADYNEQFF.

The chain links TRBV6-5 to TRBJ2-3, with a weak D call TRBD1 (6 bases). CDR3 length: 15 amino acids. Germline V gene lookup returns CDR1 MNHEY and CDR2 SVGAGI. Deletions cut 4 bases from V and 2 bases from J, with 13 bases between. The CDR3 protein is CASSLLSGHTDTQYF. CDR3 coding DNA: TGTGCCAGCAGTTTATTGTCGGGACACACAGATACGCAGTATTTT.

The genes are TRBV7-3 and TRBJ2-3, with 7 bases lining up with TRBD2. There are 14 residues in the CDR3. Trimming at V came to 1 base and at J to 6 bases, leaving 4 bases not matched to a gene. From germline, CDR1 is SGHTA and CDR2 FQGTGA. The CDR3 DNA reads TGTGCCAGCAGCTTAAGTCCAGCGGGGGATACGCAGTATTTT. Residues: CASSLSPAGDTQYF. Full variable domain (missing parts from reference TRBV7-3 and TRBJ2-3): GAGVSQTPSNKVTEKGKYVELRCDPISGHTALYWYRQSLGQGPEFLIYFQGTGAADDSGLPNDRFFAVRPEGSVSTLKIQRTERGDSAVYLCASSLSPAGDTQYFGPGTRLTVL.

The chain is built from TRBV6-1 and TRBJ2-7; 7 bases line up with TRBD1. This CDR3 is 13 amino acids long. From germline, CDR1 is MNHNS and CDR2 SASEGT. V shed 7 bases, J shed 3 bases, and the junction held 6 bases outside the gene matches. CDR3 nucleotide sequence: TGTGCCAGCACTCTAGGGGGCCACTACGAGCAGTACTTC. This codes for CASTLGGHYEQYF.